Detailed here is one T cell receptor beta chain. This sample is drawn from a study of control samples from healthy donors and cancer patients. The germline V gene encodes CDR1 MNHEY and CDR2 SVGAGI. This CDR3 has 12 amino acids. Trimming left V 5 bases short and J 1 base short, with 5 bases between. Measured with immunoSEQ multiplex PCR; TCRdb has only the in-frame clones, and not every one. The repertoire holds 130,000 to 150,000 clones, 85% to 95% seen once, with 11% to 15% in the top ten. Sample: PBMCs. The clonotype originates from a man in his 60s with colorectal cancer. The chain has TRBV6-5 and TRBJ2-5; TRBD1 is a possible D gene (5 bases). The CDR3: CASSQGQETQYF. CDR3 DNA: TGTGCCAGCAGTCAGGGCCAAGAGACCCAGTACTTC.